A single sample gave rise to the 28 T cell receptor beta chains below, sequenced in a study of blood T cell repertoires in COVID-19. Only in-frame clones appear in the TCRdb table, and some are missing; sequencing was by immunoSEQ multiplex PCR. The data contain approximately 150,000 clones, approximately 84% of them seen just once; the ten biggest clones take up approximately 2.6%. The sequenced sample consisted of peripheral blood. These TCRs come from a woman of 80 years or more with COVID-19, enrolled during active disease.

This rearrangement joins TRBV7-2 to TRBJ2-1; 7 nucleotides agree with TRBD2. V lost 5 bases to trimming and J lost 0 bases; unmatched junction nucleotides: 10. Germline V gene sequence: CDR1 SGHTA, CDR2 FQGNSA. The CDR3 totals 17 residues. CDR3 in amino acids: CASSPREAGSSYNEQFF. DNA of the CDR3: TGTGCCAGCAGCCCCCGGGAAGCGGGGAGCTCCTACAATGAGCAGTTCTTC. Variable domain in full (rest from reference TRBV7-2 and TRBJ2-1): GAGVSQSPSNKVTEKGKDVELRCDPISGHTALYWYRQSLGQGLEFLIYFQGNSAPDKSGLPSDRFSAERTGGSVSTLTIQRTQQEDSAVYLCASSPREAGSSYNEQFFGPGTRLTVL.

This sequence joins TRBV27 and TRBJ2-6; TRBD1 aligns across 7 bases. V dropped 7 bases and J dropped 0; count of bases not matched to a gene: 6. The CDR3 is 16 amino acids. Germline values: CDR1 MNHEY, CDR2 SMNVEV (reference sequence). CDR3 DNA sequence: TGTGCCAGCAAAGACAGGGACCACTCTGGGGCCAACGTCCTGACTTTC. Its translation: CASKDRDHSGANVLTF.

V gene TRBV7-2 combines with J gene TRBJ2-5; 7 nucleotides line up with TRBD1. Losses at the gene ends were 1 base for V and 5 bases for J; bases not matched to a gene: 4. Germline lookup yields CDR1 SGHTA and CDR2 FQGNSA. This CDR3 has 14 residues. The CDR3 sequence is CASSLVRGSETQYF. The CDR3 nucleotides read TGTGCCAGCAGCTTAGTCAGGGGGTCGGAGACCCAGTACTTC.

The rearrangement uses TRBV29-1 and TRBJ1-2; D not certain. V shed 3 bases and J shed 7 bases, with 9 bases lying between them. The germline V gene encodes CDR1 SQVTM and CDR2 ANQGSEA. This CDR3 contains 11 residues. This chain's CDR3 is CSVDIRGGYTF. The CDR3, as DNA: TGCAGCGTTGATATCCGGGGTGGCTACACCTTC.

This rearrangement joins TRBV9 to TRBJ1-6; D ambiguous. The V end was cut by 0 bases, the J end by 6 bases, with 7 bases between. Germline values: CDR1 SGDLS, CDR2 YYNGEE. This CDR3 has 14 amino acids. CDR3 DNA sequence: TGTGCCAGCAGCGTAGTTACAGTTAATTCACCCCTCCACTTT. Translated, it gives CASSVVTVNSPLHF.

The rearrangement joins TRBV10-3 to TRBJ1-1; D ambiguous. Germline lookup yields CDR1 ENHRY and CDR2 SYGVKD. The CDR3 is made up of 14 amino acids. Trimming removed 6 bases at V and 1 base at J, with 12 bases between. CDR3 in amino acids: CAIRGGAANTEAFF. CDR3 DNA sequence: TGTGCCATCAGGGGAGGAGCTGCGAACACTGAAGCTTTCTTT.

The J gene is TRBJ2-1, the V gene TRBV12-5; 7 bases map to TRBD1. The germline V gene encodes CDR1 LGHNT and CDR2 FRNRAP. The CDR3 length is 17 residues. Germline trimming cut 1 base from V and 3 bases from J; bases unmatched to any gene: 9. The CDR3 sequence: CASGLATGAQIYNEQFF. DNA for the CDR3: TGTGCTAGTGGTTTGGCAACAGGGGCGCAGATCTACAATGAGCAGTTCTTC.

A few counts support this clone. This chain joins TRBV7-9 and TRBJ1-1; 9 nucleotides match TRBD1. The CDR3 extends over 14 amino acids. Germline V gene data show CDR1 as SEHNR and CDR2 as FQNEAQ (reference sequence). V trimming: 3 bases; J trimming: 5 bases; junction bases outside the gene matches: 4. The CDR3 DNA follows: TGTGCCAGCAGCTTTGGGACAGGGAATACTGAAGCTTTCTTT. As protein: CASSFGTGNTEAFF. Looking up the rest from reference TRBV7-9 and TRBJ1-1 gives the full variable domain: DTGVSQNPRHKITKRGQNVTFRCDPISEHNRLYWYRQTLGQGPEFLTYFQNEAQLEKSRLLSDRFSAERPKGSFSTLEIQRTEQGDSAMYLCASSFGTGNTEAFFGQGTRLTVV.

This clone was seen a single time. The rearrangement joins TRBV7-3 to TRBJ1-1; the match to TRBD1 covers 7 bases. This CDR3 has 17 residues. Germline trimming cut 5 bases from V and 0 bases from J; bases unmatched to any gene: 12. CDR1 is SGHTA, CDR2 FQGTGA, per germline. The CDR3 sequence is CASSPSYRGAMNTEAFF. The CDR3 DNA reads TGTGCCAGCAGCCCCAGCTACAGGGGTGCTATGAACACTGAAGCTTTCTTT.

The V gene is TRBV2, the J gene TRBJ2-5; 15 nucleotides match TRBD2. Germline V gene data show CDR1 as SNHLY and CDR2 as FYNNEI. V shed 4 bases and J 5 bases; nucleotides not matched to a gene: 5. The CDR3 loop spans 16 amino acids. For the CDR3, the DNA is TGTGCCAGCAGTGGGACTAGCGGGGGGGCCCGGGAGACCCAGTACTTC. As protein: CASSGTSGGARETQYF.

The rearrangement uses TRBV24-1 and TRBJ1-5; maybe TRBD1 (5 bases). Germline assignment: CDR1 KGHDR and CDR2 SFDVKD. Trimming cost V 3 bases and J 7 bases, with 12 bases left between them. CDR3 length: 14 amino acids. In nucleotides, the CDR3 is TGTGCCACCAGTGATCGCGGGGCAGGCCAGCCCCAGCATTTT. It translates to CATSDRGAGQPQHF.

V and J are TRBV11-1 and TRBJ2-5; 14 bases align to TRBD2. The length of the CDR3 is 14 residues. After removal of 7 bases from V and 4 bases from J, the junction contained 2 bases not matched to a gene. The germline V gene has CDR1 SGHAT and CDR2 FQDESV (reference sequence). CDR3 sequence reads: CASNGLAGGETQYF. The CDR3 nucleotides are TGTGCCAGCAATGGACTAGCGGGAGGAGAGACCCAGTACTTC.

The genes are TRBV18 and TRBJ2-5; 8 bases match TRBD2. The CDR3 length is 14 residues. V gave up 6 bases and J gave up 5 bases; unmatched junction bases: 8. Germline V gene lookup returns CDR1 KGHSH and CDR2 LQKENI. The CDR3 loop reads CASSSGGGYETQYF. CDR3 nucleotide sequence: TGTGCCAGCTCGTCCGGCGGGGGGTATGAGACCCAGTACTTC.

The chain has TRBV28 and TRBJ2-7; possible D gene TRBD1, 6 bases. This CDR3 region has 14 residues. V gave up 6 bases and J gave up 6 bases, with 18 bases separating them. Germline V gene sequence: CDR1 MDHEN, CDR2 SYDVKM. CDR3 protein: CASSPQGSKREQYF. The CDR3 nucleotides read TGTGCCAGCAGCCCACAGGGAAGTAAACGCGAGCAGTACTTC.

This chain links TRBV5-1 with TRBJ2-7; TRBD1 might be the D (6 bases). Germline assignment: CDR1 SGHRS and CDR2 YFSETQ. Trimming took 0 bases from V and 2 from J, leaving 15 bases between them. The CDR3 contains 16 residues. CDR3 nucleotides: TGCGCCAGCAGCTTGGGTTTTCCCTCAGGGGCCTACGAGCAGTACTTC. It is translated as CASSLGFPSGAYEQYF.

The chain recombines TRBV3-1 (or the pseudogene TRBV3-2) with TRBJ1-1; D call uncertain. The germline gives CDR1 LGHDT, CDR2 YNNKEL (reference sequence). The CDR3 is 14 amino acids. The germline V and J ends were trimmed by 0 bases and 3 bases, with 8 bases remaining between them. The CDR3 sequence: CASSQDYRYTEAFF. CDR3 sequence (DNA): TGTGCCAGCAGCCAAGATTACAGATACACTGAAGCTTTCTTT.

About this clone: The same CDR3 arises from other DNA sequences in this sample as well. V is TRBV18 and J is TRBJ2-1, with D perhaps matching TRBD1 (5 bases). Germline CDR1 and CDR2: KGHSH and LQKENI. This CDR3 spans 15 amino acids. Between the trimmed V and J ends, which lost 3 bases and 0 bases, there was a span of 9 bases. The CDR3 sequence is CASSPGQNSYNEQFF. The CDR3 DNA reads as TGTGCCAGCTCACCCGGACAAAACTCCTACAATGAGCAGTTCTTC.

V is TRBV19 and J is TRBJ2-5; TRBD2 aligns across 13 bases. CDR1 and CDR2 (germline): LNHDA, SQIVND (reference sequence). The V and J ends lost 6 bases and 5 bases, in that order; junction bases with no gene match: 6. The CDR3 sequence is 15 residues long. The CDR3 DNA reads TGTGCCAGTAGCCCACTAGCGGGAGGGGTGGAGACCCAGTACTTC. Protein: CASSPLAGGVETQYF.

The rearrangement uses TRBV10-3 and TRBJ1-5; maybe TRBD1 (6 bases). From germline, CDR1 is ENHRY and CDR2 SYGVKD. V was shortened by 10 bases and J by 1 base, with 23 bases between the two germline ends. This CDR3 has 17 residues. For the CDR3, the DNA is TGTGCCACGCGTGGGGGCGCGGGGGCGGGGAGCAATCAGCCCCAGCATTTT. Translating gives CATRGGAGAGSNQPQHF.

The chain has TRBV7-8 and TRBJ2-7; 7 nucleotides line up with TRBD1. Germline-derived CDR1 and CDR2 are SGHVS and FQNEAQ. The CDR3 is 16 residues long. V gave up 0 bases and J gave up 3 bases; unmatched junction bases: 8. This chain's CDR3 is CASSLAWTGRSYEQYF. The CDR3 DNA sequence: TGTGCCAGCAGCTTAGCGTGGACAGGACGAAGCTACGAGCAGTACTTC.

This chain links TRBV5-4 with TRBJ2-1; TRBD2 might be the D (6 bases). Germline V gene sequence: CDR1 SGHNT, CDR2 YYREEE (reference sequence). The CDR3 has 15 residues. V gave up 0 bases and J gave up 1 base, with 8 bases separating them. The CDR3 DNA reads TGTGCCAGCAGCTTGGTAGCGGCATCCTACAATGAGCAGTTCTTC. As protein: CASSLVAASYNEQFF. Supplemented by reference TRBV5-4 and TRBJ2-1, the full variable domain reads ETGVTQSPTHLIKTRGQQVTLRCSSQSGHNTVSWYQQALGQGPQFIFQYYREEENGRGNFPPRFSGLQFPNYSSELNVNALELDDSALYLCASSLVAASYNEQFFGPGTRLTVL.

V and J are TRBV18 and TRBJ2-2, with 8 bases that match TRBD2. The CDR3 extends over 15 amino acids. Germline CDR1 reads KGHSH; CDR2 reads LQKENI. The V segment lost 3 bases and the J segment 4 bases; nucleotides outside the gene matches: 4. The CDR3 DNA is TGTGCCAGCTCACCGGGACTAGTAGCCACCGGGGAGCTGTTTTTT. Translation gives CASSPGLVATGELFF.

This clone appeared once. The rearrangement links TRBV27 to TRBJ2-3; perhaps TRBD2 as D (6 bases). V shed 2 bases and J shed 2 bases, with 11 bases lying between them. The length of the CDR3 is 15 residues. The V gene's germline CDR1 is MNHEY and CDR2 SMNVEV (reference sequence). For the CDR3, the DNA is TGTGCCAGCAGTTTAAGGGGCGGGATCACAGATACGCAGTATTTT. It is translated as CASSLRGGITDTQYF.

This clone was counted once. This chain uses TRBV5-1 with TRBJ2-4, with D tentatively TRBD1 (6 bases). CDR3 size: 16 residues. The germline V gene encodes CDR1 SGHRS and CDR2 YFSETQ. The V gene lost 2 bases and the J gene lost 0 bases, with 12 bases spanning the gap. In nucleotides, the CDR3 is TGCGCCAGCAGCTTAGGACAGTCGAAAGCCAAAAACATTCAGTACTTC. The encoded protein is CASSLGQSKAKNIQYF.

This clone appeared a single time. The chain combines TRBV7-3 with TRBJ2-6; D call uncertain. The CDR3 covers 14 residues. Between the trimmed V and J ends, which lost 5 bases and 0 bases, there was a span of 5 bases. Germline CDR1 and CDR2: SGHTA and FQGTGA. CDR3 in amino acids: CASSPISGANVLTF. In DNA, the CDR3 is TGTGCCAGCAGCCCTATCTCTGGGGCCAACGTCCTGACTTTC.

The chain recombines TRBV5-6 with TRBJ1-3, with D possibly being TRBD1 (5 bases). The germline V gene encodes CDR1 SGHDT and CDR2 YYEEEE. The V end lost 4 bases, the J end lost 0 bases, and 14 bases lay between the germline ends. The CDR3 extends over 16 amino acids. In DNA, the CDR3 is TGTGCCAGCAGCGCGATACAGGAGCCCTCTGGAAACACCATATATTTT. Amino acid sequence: CASSAIQEPSGNTIYF. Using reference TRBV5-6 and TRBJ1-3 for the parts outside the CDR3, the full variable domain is DAGVTQSPTHLIKTRGQQVTLRCSPKSGHDTVSWYQQALGQGPQFIFQYYEEEERQRGNFPDRFSGHQFPNYSSELNVNALLLGDSALYLCASSAIQEPSGNTIYFGEGSWLTVV.

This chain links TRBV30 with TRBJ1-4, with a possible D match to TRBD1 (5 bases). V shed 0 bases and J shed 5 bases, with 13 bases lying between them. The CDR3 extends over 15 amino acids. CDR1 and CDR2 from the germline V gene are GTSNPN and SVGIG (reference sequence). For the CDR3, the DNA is TGTGCCTGGAGTGTAGGACACCCGGGCAATGAAAAACTGTTTTTT. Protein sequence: CAWSVGHPGNEKLFF.

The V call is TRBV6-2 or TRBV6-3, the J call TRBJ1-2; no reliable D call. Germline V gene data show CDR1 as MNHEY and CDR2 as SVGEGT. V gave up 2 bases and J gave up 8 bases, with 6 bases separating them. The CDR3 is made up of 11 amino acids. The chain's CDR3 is CASSYRGGYTF. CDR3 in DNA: TGTGCCAGCAGTTACCGCGGAGGCTACACCTTC.